These 6 T cell receptor beta chains originate from one sample sequenced in a study of beta chain features in type 1 diabetes. All of the isolated RNA was reverse transcribed, so expressed TCRB transcripts were sequenced. Some clones are missing from TCRdb's copy, which holds only in-frame ones; the method was immunoSEQ multiplex PCR. The sample lists a few hundred thousand clones, approximately 10% seen once, with less than 1.5% in the top ten. The sample consisted of central memory CD4+ T cells from blood. These receptors all come from a man younger than 30 in good health.

This clone was seen a few times. The gene calls are TRBV10-3 and TRBJ2-7, with 7 bases lining up with TRBD2. V gave up 6 bases and J gave up 3 bases; unmatched junction bases: 8. The CDR3 is 14 residues long. The germline CDR1 and CDR2 sequences are ENHRY and SYGVKD. The CDR3 sequence: CAIRGTTGDYEQYF. The CDR3 coding sequence is TGTGCCATCAGGGGGACTACCGGGGACTACGAGCAGTACTTC.

This clone was detected only a few times. The V gene is TRBV11-2, the J gene TRBJ2-3, with TRBD2 matching 10 bases. CDR1 SGHAT and CDR2 FQNNGV come from the germline V gene. V shed 5 bases and J 1 base; nucleotides not matched to a gene: 3. CDR3 length equals 15 residues. CDR3 sequence reads: CASSGLAVGTDTQYF. The CDR3 region has the DNA TGTGCCAGCAGCGGACTAGCGGTAGGCACAGATACGCAGTATTTT. The full variable domain, completed using reference TRBV11-2 and TRBJ2-3, is EAGVAQSPRYKIIEKRQSVAFWCNPISGHATLYWYQQILGQGPKLLIQFQNNGVVDDSQLPKDRFSAERLKGVDSTLKIQPAKLEDSAVYLCASSGLAVGTDTQYFGPGTRLTVL.

This clone turned up a few times. This chain joins TRBV7-2 and TRBJ2-7; no definite D call. The CDR3 is 14 amino acids. CDR1 and CDR2 from the germline V gene are SGHTA and FQGNSA. Trimming took 5 bases from V and 5 from J, leaving 16 bases between them. The CDR3 DNA sequence: TGTGCCAGCAGCACTCGGTCCCGAGGAGACGAGCAGTACTTC. Residues: CASSTRSRGDEQYF.

This clone turned up a few times. V is TRBV5-1 and J is TRBJ2-2; D ambiguous. Trimming took 2 bases from V and 7 from J, leaving 9 bases between them. Germline assignment: CDR1 SGHRS and CDR2 YFSETQ. This CDR3 comprises 13 residues. CDR3 amino acids: CASSFLRGGELFF. The CDR3 DNA reads as TGCGCCAGCAGCTTTCTTAGAGGCGGGGAGCTGTTTTTT.

The chain carries TRBV5-6 and TRBJ2-7; TRBD2 is a possible D gene (5 bases). V was pared by 0 bases and J by 2 bases, with 9 bases between. The germline V gene encodes CDR1 SGHDT and CDR2 YYEEEE. The CDR3 has 14 residues. The CDR3 DNA reads as TGTGCCAGCAGCTTGGGCGGGTTACCCTACGAGCAGTACTTC. This codes for CASSLGGLPYEQYF.

This clone was detected a few times. This chain joins TRBV10-3 and TRBJ2-5; D possibly corresponds to TRBD1 (6 bases). V shed 5 bases and J shed 1 base, with 14 bases lying between them. This CDR3 comprises 15 residues. Germline lookup yields CDR1 ENHRY and CDR2 SYGVKD. The CDR3 nucleotides read TGTGCCATCAGTAGATTAGGACAGAGCCAAGAGACCCAGTACTTC. Amino acid sequence: CAISRLGQSQETQYF.